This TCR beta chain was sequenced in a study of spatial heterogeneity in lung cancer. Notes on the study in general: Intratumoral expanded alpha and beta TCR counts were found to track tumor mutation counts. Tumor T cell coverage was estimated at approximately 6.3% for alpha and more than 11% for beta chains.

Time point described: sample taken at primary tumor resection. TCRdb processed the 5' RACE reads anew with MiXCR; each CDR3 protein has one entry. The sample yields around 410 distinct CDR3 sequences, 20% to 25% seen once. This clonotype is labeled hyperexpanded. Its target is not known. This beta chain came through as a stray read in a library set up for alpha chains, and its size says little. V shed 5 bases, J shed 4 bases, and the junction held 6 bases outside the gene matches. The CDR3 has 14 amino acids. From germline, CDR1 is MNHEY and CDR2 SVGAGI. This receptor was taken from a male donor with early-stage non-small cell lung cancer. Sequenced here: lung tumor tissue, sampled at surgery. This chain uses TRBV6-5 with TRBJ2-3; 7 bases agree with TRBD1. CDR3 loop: CASSLGQSADTQYF. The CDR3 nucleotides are TGTGCCAGCAGTCTGGGACAGTCGGCAGATACGCAGTATTTT.